Following are 3 T cell receptor beta chains from one sample sequenced in a study of beta chain features in type 1 diabetes. The isolated RNA, all of it, was reverse transcribed, so expressed TCRB transcripts were what got sequenced. Method: immunoSEQ multiplex PCR; TCRdb's copy keeps in-frame clones and lacks some. The sample comprises some 300,000 clones, around 7.3% of which are singletons, and 1% rests with the top ten. The material sequenced was central memory CD4+ T cells from blood. The receptors here all came from a woman aged 18 to 35 in good health.

This clone was found a few times. The chain employs TRBV19 and TRBJ2-5; 7 bases are a match to TRBD2. CDR1 and CDR2 from the germline V gene are LNHDA and SQIVND (reference sequence). CDR3 length: 14 amino acids. V shed 5 bases and J 5 bases; nucleotides not matched to a gene: 8. Here the CDR3 reads CASSPRGGRETQYF. The DNA of the CDR3 is TGTGCCAGTAGTCCCCGGGGAGGGCGCGAGACCCAGTACTTC.

This clone was seen more than once but under ten times. The chain employs TRBV2 and TRBJ2-7; D remains ambiguous. The CDR3 totals 14 residues. Germline V CDR1 and CDR2: SNHLY, FYNNEI. The V end lost 9 bases, the J end lost 0 bases, and 15 bases lay between the germline ends. The CDR3 spells CASLTRTLSYEQYF. The DNA for the CDR3 is TGTGCCAGTCTAACACGGACCCTCTCCTACGAGCAGTACTTC.

The chain joins TRBV5-1 to TRBJ2-2; TRBD1 matches 11 bases. The CDR3 has 16 amino acids. Germline CDR1 is SGHRS and CDR2 is YFSETQ. The V and J ends lost 0 bases and 5 bases, in that order; junction bases with no gene match: 3. This CDR3 reads CASSLAGTGGTGELFF. The CDR3 DNA reads TGCGCCAGCAGCTTGGCCGGGACAGGGGGAACCGGGGAGCTGTTTTTT.